The rows below give T cell receptor beta chains drawn from one sample of a study of shared clonotypes between healthy human individuals. Profiling relied on immunoSEQ multiplex PCR, and the TCRdb table lists in-frame clones only, not all of them. The data hold about 2.1 million clones, with 93% observed a single time. The source material was naive CD8+ T cells from PBMCs. These receptors all stem from a man between 18 and 35 years old in good health. Some clones in this sample may be carry-over from other donors' samples. The CDR3 runs from the conserved cysteine through the conserved F or W. The order of the fields is CDR3 protein, CDR3 DNA, V gene, D gene, J gene, clone size. The D gene is left open where the match is weak. Where a row states a size, it is once, few, many or the class of an expanded clone; other rows omit it.

CASSAFSSVEQYF TGCGCCAGCAGCGCGTTTTCTAGCGTCGAGCAGTACTTC TRBV5-1 - TRBJ2-7 -
CASSLVRDRGRETQYF TGTGCCAGCAGCTTAGTAAGGGACAGGGGAAGGGAGACCCAGTACTTC TRBV7-9 TRBD1 TRBJ2-5 -
CASSSTRRGGSYNEQFF TGTGCCAGCAGTTCTACTAGACGGGGGGGCTCCTACAATGAGCAGTTCTTC TRBV27 TRBD2 TRBJ2-1 -
CASSRLNTEAFF TGTGCCAGTAGTCGGCTGAACACTGAAGCTTTCTTT TRBV19 - TRBJ1-1 few
CASSQGRYEQYF TGTGCCAGCAGCCAGGGACGCTACGAGCAGTACTTC TRBV5-6 - TRBJ2-7 -
CASSSPTGFLYEQYF TGTGCCAGCAGCTCTCCGACAGGGTTTCTGTACGAGCAGTACTTC TRBV2 TRBD1 TRBJ2-7 once
CASSPGGWGLSYEQYF TGTGCCAGCAGCCCAGGGGGGTGGGGTCTTTCCTACGAGCAGTACTTC TRBV7-2 - TRBJ2-7 -
CASRHQGYTEAFF TGTGCCAGCAGACACCAGGGGTACACTGAAGCTTTCTTT TRBV28 - TRBJ1-1 once
CASTIGLHTYEQYF TGTGCCAGCACCATAGGACTCCATACCTACGAGCAGTACTTC TRBV6-1 - TRBJ2-7 -
CASSRDRVSTDTQYF TGTGCCAGCAGCCGAGACAGGGTTTCAACAGATACGCAGTATTTT TRBV6-5 TRBD1 TRBJ2-3 -
CASGSGPGTGEAEAFF TGCGCCAGTGGCTCTGGCCCTGGGACAGGGGAAGCTGAAGCTTTCTTT TRBV5-1 TRBD1 TRBJ1-1 -
CASSYSSGGYEQYF TGTGCCAGCAGTTACTCGTCAGGGGGTTACGAGCAGTACTTC TRBV6-6 TRBD1 TRBJ2-7 -
CASSLGRDGTYEQYF TGCGCCAGCAGCTTGGGCCGGGACGGAACCTACGAGCAGTACTTC TRBV5-1 - TRBJ2-7 -
CASTSVRDKGTDTQYF TGTGCCAGCACCAGCGTGAGGGATAAGGGCACAGATACGCAGTATTTT TRBV28 - TRBJ2-3 -
CASSPRANTEAFF TGTGCCAGCAGCCCCAGAGCTAACACTGAAGCTTTCTTT TRBV7-8 - TRBJ1-1 -
CASSPPGSGTPGEQFF TGTGCCAGCAGCCCCCCGGGGAGCGGGACCCCGGGTGAGCAGTTCTTC TRBV9 TRBD2 TRBJ2-1 -
CASSPLLGGTNTEAFF TGTGCCAGCAGCCCCTTATTAGGAGGGACGAACACTGAAGCTTTCTTT TRBV5-4 - TRBJ1-1 -
CASSAIGGPYGYTF TGTGCCAGCAGCGCCATTGGGGGGCCCTATGGCTACACCTTC TRBV9 - TRBJ1-2 once
CASSYSRDRSHGDTGELFF TGTGCCAGCAGTTACTCCCGGGACAGGTCCCATGGGGACACCGGGGAGCTGTTTTTT TRBV7-8 TRBD1 TRBJ2-2 -
CASSFPGTPKETQYF TGTGCCAGCAGCTTCCCCGGGACACCGAAAGAGACCCAGTACTTC TRBV7-8 - TRBJ2-5 -
CASSYTDYEQYF TGTGCCAGCAGTTACACCGACTACGAGCAGTACTTC TRBV27 - TRBJ2-7 -
CASSEGARGGEAFF TGCGCCAGCAGTGAGGGAGCGCGGGGTGGCGAAGCTTTCTTT TRBV10-1 - TRBJ1-1 -
CASKTGGLNEQFF TGTGCCAGCAAAACAGGGGGTCTGAATGAGCAGTTCTTC TRBV6-5 TRBD1 TRBJ2-1 -
CASSLGQGTNEKLFF TGTGCCAGCAGCCTCGGACAGGGAACTAATGAAAAACTGTTTTTT TRBV9 TRBD1 TRBJ1-4 -
CASLNGRSLENTQYF TGTGCCAGCCTTAACGGCAGGAGCTTAGAAAATACGCAGTATTTT TRBV28 - TRBJ2-3 -
CASSLFMNTDTQYF TGTGCCAGCAGTTTATTCATGAACACAGATACGCAGTATTTT TRBV28 - TRBJ2-3 -
CASSFGTSDEQYF TGTGCCAGCAGCTTCGGGACTAGCGACGAGCAGTACTTC TRBV7-2 TRBD2 TRBJ2-7 once
CASSFYGSTDTQYF TGTGCCAGCAGCTTCTATGGCAGCACAGATACGCAGTATTTT TRBV5-4 - TRBJ2-3 -
CASSIASRVPYNEQFF TGTGCCAGTAGTATAGCCTCCAGGGTCCCCTACAATGAGCAGTTCTTC TRBV19 - TRBJ2-1 -
CASSQSSGRGTGELFF TGCGCCAGCAGCCAAAGTAGCGGGAGGGGGACCGGGGAGCTGTTTTTT TRBV4-1 TRBD2 TRBJ2-2 -
CASSLTDSYEQYF TGTGCCAGCAGCTTAACTGACTCCTACGAGCAGTACTTC TRBV7-3 - TRBJ2-7 -
CASSLGLTEAFF TGTGCCAGCAGCTTGGGGCTCACTGAAGCTTTCTTT TRBV7-9 - TRBJ1-1 -
CASSVMVSSADTQYF TGTGCCAGCAGCGTAATGGTTAGCTCGGCAGATACGCAGTATTTT TRBV9 - TRBJ2-3 once
CASSAGAQTERFF TGTGCCAGCAGCGCAGGGGCCCAGACGGAGCGGTTCTTC TRBV7-9 - TRBJ2-1 -
CASSLGRGYGNEQFF TGTGCCAGCAGCTTAGGCAGGGGGTACGGGAATGAGCAGTTCTTC TRBV13 TRBD1 TRBJ2-1 -
CAWSPTATGDEQFF TGTGCCTGGAGTCCGACGGCGACGGGGGATGAGCAGTTCTTC TRBV30 - TRBJ2-1 once
CATTPGAGYEQYF TGTGCCACAACCCCCGGGGCAGGCTACGAGCAGTACTTC TRBV19 - TRBJ2-7 -
CASSLGQGQTQYF TGTGCCAGCAGCTTGGGACAGGGGCAGACCCAGTACTTC TRBV13 TRBD1 TRBJ2-5 -
CASSLVLAGAGNTIYF TGTGCCAGCAGCTTAGTGTTGGCAGGGGCTGGAAACACCATATATTTT TRBV7-9 - TRBJ1-3 once
CASSFGTVYEQYF TGTGCCAGCAGTTTTGGGACAGTATACGAGCAGTACTTC TRBV27 TRBD1 TRBJ2-7 -
CASSQGDGGRYNEQFF TGCGCCAGCAGCCAAGGGGACGGGGGAAGATACAATGAGCAGTTCTTC TRBV4-3 - TRBJ2-1 -
CASSFEIAGSNEQFF TGTGCCAGCAGTTTCGAGATAGCGGGGTCCAATGAGCAGTTCTTC TRBV28 TRBD2 TRBJ2-1 -
CGGSVNTGELFF TGTGGAGGCAGCGTGAACACCGGGGAGCTGTTTTTT TRBV7-2 - TRBJ2-2 -
CASRGTSGTSSYEQYF TGTGCCAGCAGAGGGACTAGCGGGACGAGCTCCTACGAGCAGTACTTC TRBV7-9 TRBD2 TRBJ2-7 -
CASSIRDADQETQYF TGTGCCAGTAGTATCCGGGACGCAGACCAAGAGACCCAGTACTTC TRBV19 - TRBJ2-5 -
CAISESGGYEKLFF TGTGCCATCAGTGAGTCCGGTGGTTACGAAAAACTGTTTTTT TRBV10-3 - TRBJ1-4 -
CAAGHGGDTQYF TGTGCCGCCGGTCATGGGGGAGATACGCAGTATTTT TRBV25-1 - TRBJ2-3 -
CASSLWRQNYEQYF TGTGCCAGCAGTTTATGGCGACAGAATTACGAGCAGTACTTC TRBV28 - TRBJ2-7 -
CASSLDRVGEKLFF TGTGCCAGCAGTTTGGACAGGGTGGGTGAAAAACTGTTTTTT TRBV27 TRBD1 TRBJ1-4 -
CASSVPEETQYF TGTGCCAGCAGCGTACCCGAAGAGACCCAGTACTTC TRBV9 - TRBJ2-5 -
CASSPFNPRSNQPQHF TGTGCCAGCAGTCCCTTTAATCCCCGGTCCAATCAGCCCCAGCATTTT TRBV27 - TRBJ1-5 -
CSVSKETQYF TGCAGCGTTAGTAAAGAGACCCAGTACTTC TRBV29-1 - TRBJ2-5 once
CASILSGRARYNEQFF TGTGCCAGCATACTTAGCGGGAGGGCCCGGTACAATGAGCAGTTCTTC TRBV27 TRBD2 TRBJ2-1 -